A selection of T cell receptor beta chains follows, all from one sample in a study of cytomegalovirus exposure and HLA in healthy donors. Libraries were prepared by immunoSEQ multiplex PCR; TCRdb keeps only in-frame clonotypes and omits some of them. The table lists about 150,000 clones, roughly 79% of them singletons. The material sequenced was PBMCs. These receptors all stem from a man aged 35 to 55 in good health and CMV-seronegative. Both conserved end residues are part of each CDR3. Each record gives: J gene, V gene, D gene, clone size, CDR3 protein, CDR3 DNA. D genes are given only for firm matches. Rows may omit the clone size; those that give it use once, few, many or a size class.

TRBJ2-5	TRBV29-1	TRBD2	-	CSGLTSGQETQYF	TGCAGCGGACTGACTAGCGGCCAAGAGACCCAGTACTTC
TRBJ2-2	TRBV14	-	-	CASSSNRELFF	TGTGCCAGCAGCTCAAACAGGGAGCTGTTTTTT
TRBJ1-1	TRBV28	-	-	CASTSGGVESTEAFF	TGTGCCAGCACCTCCGGAGGGGTCGAGAGCACTGAAGCTTTCTTT
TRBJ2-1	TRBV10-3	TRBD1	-	CAIKGAPNTNEQFF	TGTGCCATCAAGGGGGCGCCTAACACGAATGAGCAGTTCTTC
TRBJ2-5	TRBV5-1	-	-	CASSLGVQETQYF	TGCGCCAGCAGCTTGGGAGTCCAAGAGACCCAGTACTTC
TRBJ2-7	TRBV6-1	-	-	CASSEGAGGGDEQYF	TGTGCCAGCAGTGAAGGGGCTGGCGGAGGGGACGAGCAGTACTTC
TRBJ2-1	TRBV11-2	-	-	CASSLDSGVYNEQFF	TGTGCCAGCAGCTTAGATTCCGGGGTTTACAATGAGCAGTTCTTC
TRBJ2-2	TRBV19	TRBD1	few	CASRLQGATGELFF	TGTGCCAGTAGGCTACAGGGGGCCACCGGGGAGCTGTTTTTT
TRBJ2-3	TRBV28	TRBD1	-	CASSFDRGPDTQYF	TGTGCCAGCAGTTTTGACAGGGGGCCAGATACGCAGTATTTT
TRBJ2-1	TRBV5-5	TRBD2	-	CASSPSGNTYNEQFF	TGTGCCAGCAGCCCGAGCGGGAATACCTACAATGAGCAGTTCTTC
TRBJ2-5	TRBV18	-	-	CASSPSSQGRETQYF	TGTGCCAGCTCACCGAGTTCGCAGGGGCGGGAGACCCAGTACTTC
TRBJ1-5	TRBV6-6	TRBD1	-	CASRNQGASGQPQHF	TGTGCCAGCAGAAACCAGGGGGCTTCGGGTCAGCCCCAGCATTTT
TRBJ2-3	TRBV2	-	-	CASTSRDTYTDTQYF	TGTGCCAGCACCTCAAGGGACACATACACAGATACGCAGTATTTT